Listed below are T cell receptor beta chains from one sample, sequenced in a study of shared clonotypes between healthy human individuals. The protocol was immunoSEQ multiplex PCR, while the TCRdb copy is restricted to in-frame clones and leaves out a portion. The sample consists of some 790,000 clones, over 60% of them appearing once. Material: memory CD4+ T cells sorted from blood. These receptors all stem from a woman in her twenties or thirties in good health. Both conserved end residues are part of each CDR3. A D gene is named only where the DNA matches it firmly. A clone size is listed for some rows: how often the clone was seen (once, few, many), or a class if it is expanded.

>-|-|TRBV28|TRBJ2-7
TGTGCCAGCAGTTTTTTGAGGGACCCCTACGAGCAGTACTTC
CASSFLRDPYEQYF
>-|-|TRBV29-1|TRBJ2-7
TGCAGCGTTGAATCGGCCCTGGGAACATCCTACGAGCAGTACTTC
CSVESALGTSYEQYF
>-|-|TRBV30|TRBJ2-6
TGTGCCTGGAGCGTCGGGGCCAACGTCCTGACTTTC
CAWSVGANVLTF
>-|-|TRBV10-3|TRBJ1-5
TGTGCCATCAGTGGTCAGGGTGGGAATCAGCCCCAGCATTTT
CAISGQGGNQPQHF
>-|-|TRBV12-2|TRBJ2-7
TGTGCAAGTCGCTTAGGAGGACCACCCAGCTCCTACGAGCAGTACTTC
CASRLGGPPSSYEQYF
>-|-|TRBV29-1|TRBJ1-3
TGCAGCGTCGGACAGTCCTCTGGAAACACCATATATTTT
CSVGQSSGNTIYF
>-|-|TRBV28|TRBJ2-7
TGTGCCAGCAGTCTAGGACAGCAAAGGGTTGTCTACGAGCAGTACTTC
CASSLGQQRVVYEQYF
>-|once|TRBV5-6|TRBJ2-1
TGTGCCAGCAGCTTGGGCCGGAACAATGAGCAGTTCTTC
CASSLGRNNEQFF
>TRBD1|few|TRBV25-1|TRBJ2-5
TGTGCCAGCAGCCGGACAGGGGGAGGGGAGACCCAGTACTTC
CASSRTGGGETQYF
>-|-|TRBV5-1|TRBJ1-3
TGCGCCAGCAGCGCCCGTGGGTCCCCTGGAAACACCATATATTTT
CASSARGSPGNTIYF
>TRBD1|-|TRBV28|TRBJ1-3
TGTGCCAGCAGTTCATTGACAGGGGGCTCGGATTTT
CASSSLTGGSDF
>TRBD1|-|TRBV7-8|TRBJ1-1
TGTGCCAGCAGCCGTGGGACAGGGGGTTACACTGAAGCTTTCTTT
CASSRGTGGYTEAFF
>TRBD1|-|TRBV7-9|TRBJ1-1
TGTGCCAGCAGCGCCAGACAGGGGGCGACTGAAGCTTTCTTT
CASSARQGATEAFF
>-|-|TRBV28|TRBJ1-2
TGTGCCAGCAGTTTTCTCAGGGGCTATGGCTACACCTTC
CASSFLRGYGYTF
>TRBD1|-|TRBV7-3|TRBJ1-1
TGTGCCAGCACCAAGGGGGGCACAGGGGACACTGAAGCTTTCTTT
CASTKGGTGDTEAFF
>-|-|TRBV5-4|TRBJ2-5
TGTGCCAGCAGCTTGTCGTCAGAGCAGTACTTC
CASSLSSEQYF
>-|-|TRBV7-9|TRBJ1-4
TGTGCCAGCAGTTCCGGACTGAGGGGAAATGAAAAACTGTTTTTT
CASSSGLRGNEKLFF
>-|-|TRBV21-1|TRBJ1-4
TGTGCCAGCAGCAATACGGACAGGGAGTGGGCTGAAAAACTGTTTTTT
CASSNTDREWAEKLFF
>TRBD2|-|TRBV5-8|TRBJ2-5
TGTGCCAGCAGCTTGCTGAGGGCCGGGGCGGAGCGGGAGGCCTCGGGGACCCAGTACTTC
CASSLLRAGAEREASGTQYF
>-|-|TRBV4-1|TRBJ1-5
TGCGCCAGCAGCCAAGACAGGGTTAGTCAGCCCCAGCATTTT
CASSQDRVSQPQHF
>-|-|TRBV12-5|TRBJ2-3
TGTGCTAGTGGTTTAGCTGCGACAGATACGCAGTATTTT
CASGLAATDTQYF
>-|-|TRBV29-1|TRBJ2-7
TGCAGCGTTGGCATGAAGGGGGAAAGTTACGAGCAGTACTTC
CSVGMKGESYEQYF
>TRBD2|few|TRBV2|TRBJ2-4
TGTGCCAGCCGTCAGGCAGGGAGGGTCATTCAGTACTTC
CASRQAGRVIQYF
>TRBD2|-|TRBV19|TRBJ2-4
TGTGCCAGTCGGGGCGGGAGGTCGGCCAAAAACATTCAGTACTTC
CASRGGRSAKNIQYF
>-|-|TRBV6-5|TRBJ1-5
TGTGCCAGCAGGTCAACAGGTTCCAATCAGCCCCAGCATTTT
CASRSTGSNQPQHF
>TRBD2|-|TRBV12-5|TRBJ2-2
TGTGCTAGTGGTTTTAGCTTCCTAGCGGGATACAGGACCGGGGAGCTGTTTTTT
CASGFSFLAGYRTGELFF